These T cell receptor beta chains were read from a single sample in a study of cytomegalovirus exposure and HLA in healthy donors. Profiled with immunoSEQ multiplex PCR; TCRdb holds only in-frame clones, not every one. Found here are 200,000 to 250,000 clones, around four fifths of them singletons; the top ten hold 2.5% to 3.5%. Sequenced sample: PBMCs. These receptors were collected from a woman in her fifties or sixties in good health and CMV-seropositive. CDR3s include the opening cysteine and the closing phenylalanine or tryptophan. The order of the fields is J gene, V gene, clone size, CDR3 protein. Clone size, where shown, is once, few, many, or a class for clones that have expanded.

J: TRBJ1-5; V: TRBV28; size: few; CDR3: CARDSLGRVSNQPQHF
J: TRBJ2-1; V: TRBV5-4; size: NA; CDR3: CASSIKLAGASYNEQFF
J: TRBJ2-1; V: TRBV5-1; size: NA; CDR3: CASSPVGLAYNEQFF
J: TRBJ2-7; V: TRBV4-2; size: NA; CDR3: CASSQNGQGDYEQYF
J: TRBJ1-2; V: TRBV10-3; size: NA; CDR3: CAISGVQNYGYTF
J: TRBJ2-5; V: TRBV13; size: NA; CDR3: CASSRRSSGGYQETQYF
J: TRBJ1-1; V: TRBV5-1; size: NA; CDR3: CASSLGVNTEAFF
J: TRBJ2-3; V: TRBV6-5; size: NA; CDR3: CASSTLAGGMDTQYF
J: TRBJ1-4; V: TRBV6-1; size: NA; CDR3: CASGGGTGGEKLFF
J: TRBJ1-5; V: TRBV21-1; size: once; CDR3: CASSICSWFVNQPQHF
J: TRBJ1-2; V: TRBV9; size: NA; CDR3: CASSVDRAGAGYTF
J: TRBJ1-2; V: TRBV19; size: few; CDR3: CASSSLEGYTF
J: TRBJ1-5; V: TRBV11-2; size: NA; CDR3: CASSLGENQPQHF
J: TRBJ2-7; V: TRBV10-3; size: NA; CDR3: CAISGTTGIYEQYF
J: TRBJ2-1; V: TRBV30; size: NA; CDR3: CAWSVHRADNEQFF
J: TRBJ2-3; V: TRBV4-3; size: once; CDR3: CASSQVSSGGPGDTQYF
J: TRBJ1-6; V: TRBV4-3; size: NA; CDR3: CASSRYEDYNSPLHF
J: TRBJ2-1; V: TRBV7-2; size: NA; CDR3: CASSLGPGDEQFF
J: TRBJ2-7; V: TRBV19; size: few; CDR3: CAIWGQAVFYEQYF
J: TRBJ2-7; V: TRBV5-1; size: NA; CDR3: CASSLSYRGYEQYF
J: TRBJ2-2; V: TRBV28; size: NA; CDR3: CASKMATGELFF
J: TRBJ1-1; V: TRBV19; size: NA; CDR3: CASRVGGPALNTEAFF
J: TRBJ1-3; V: TRBV11-2; size: NA; CDR3: CASSLADREVTGNTIYF
J: TRBJ1-4; V: TRBV16; size: NA; CDR3: CASSPTGVPNEKLFF
J: TRBJ1-5; V: TRBV5-6; size: NA; CDR3: CASSLQGSNQPQHF
J: TRBJ2-1; V: TRBV19; size: NA; CDR3: CASSKSGTSGTNEQFF
J: TRBJ2-2; V: TRBV7-8; size: NA; CDR3: CASSSRRDRGTGELFF
J: TRBJ2-1; V: TRBV5-1; size: NA; CDR3: CASSFGQVKDEQFF
J: TRBJ1-3; V: TRBV9; size: NA; CDR3: CASSVSDWGNTIYF
J: TRBJ2-2; V: TRBV7-8; size: NA; CDR3: CASSFAGGRTGELFF
J: TRBJ2-2; V: TRBV5-5; size: few; CDR3: CASQYLARELFF